The T cell receptor (beta chain) under discussion was sequenced for a study of tumor-infiltrating lymphocytes in localized non-small cell lung cancer. The germline CDR1 and CDR2 sequences are SGHRS and YFSETQ. The V end lost 0 bases, the J end lost 0 bases, and 13 bases lay between the germline ends. The CDR3 is 18 amino acids. The method was immunoSEQ multiplex PCR; TCRdb's version includes in-frame clones alone and lacks a portion of them. The sample has about 15,000 clones, roughly 72% seen once. Note on this clone: Its cognate antigen is unknown.

Study outcomes and limitations: TCRbeta sequencing showed higher T cell infiltration in tumors than uninvolved lung.

The source is a human donor with non-small cell lung cancer. Source material: lung tumor tissue. The chain links TRBV5-1 to TRBJ2-6; D call uncertain. Here the CDR3 reads CASSLAVTASSGANVLTF. The CDR3, as DNA: TGCGCCAGCAGCTTGGCCGTAACAGCGAGCTCTGGGGCCAACGTCCTGACTTTC.